This T cell receptor (beta chain) was captured in a study of blood T cell repertoires in COVID-19. Across the whole study: PBMCs, B-cell-depleted T cells, or T cells provided the cDNA or gDNA that made up the material.

Per the original methods: The authors estimated nucleated cell counts from reference gene primer amplification. TCRdb's table, derived via immunoSEQ multiplex PCR, lists solely in-frame clones and lacks some. V and J calls and clone size are as listed in that table; D and trimming were resolved from the DNA. The table lists approximately 280,000 clones, approximately 88% of them singletons. V lost 3 bases and J 9 bases, leaving 15 bases between the germline ends. The CDR3 length is 14 residues. CDR1 GTSNPN and CDR2 SVGIG come from the germline V gene (reference sequence). This TCR was sampled from a man aged 50 or older with acute or convalescent COVID-19. V and J are TRBV30 and TRBJ1-6; tentatively, D is TRBD1 (5 bases). The sample consisted of peripheral blood. The CDR3 DNA reads TGTGCCTGGAGCCCTAGACCCGGGGGTTCACCCCTCCACTTT. Protein sequence: CAWSPRPGGSPLHF.